This TCR beta chain comes out of a study of Ad26.COV2.S vaccination and SARS-CoV-2 variants. Across the study: Ad26.COV2.S arm of COV1001 included the donor. Donor got 5x10^10 or 1x10^11 viral particles of Ad26.COV2.S.

Study-level results: People who got the vaccine or the placebo had similar non-spike TCR breadth.

Treatment defined: approximately 18 received Ad26.COV2.S at low or high dose, single or two shots; about 5 received placebo; per-sample allocation not given. Samples came from day 63 after the first vaccine or placebo injection. The vaccine antigen was prefusion-stabilized Wuhan SARS-CoV-2 spike. Profiled with immunoSEQ multiplex PCR; TCRdb holds only in-frame clones, not every one. The sample shows approximately 350,000 clones, around 90% of them seen only once. The CDR3 loop spans 13 amino acids. V lost 4 bases, J lost 8 bases, and 11 bases lay in between. CDR1 and CDR2 from the germline V gene are LGHDT and YNNKEL (reference sequence). For this clone: Its cognate antigen is unknown.

The sequence was collected from a person between 18 and 65 years old who received the Ad26.COV2.S COVID-19 vaccine or a placebo. V gene TRBV3-1 (or the pseudogene TRBV3-2) combines with J gene TRBJ2-2; unclear D gene. Sequencing was performed on peripheral blood, taken in a trial of Ad26.COV2.S vaccine versus placebo. Here the CDR3 DNA reads TGTGCCAGCAGCCCCCCTAAAGCGGGGGAGCTGTTTTTT. It codes for CASSPPKAGELFF.